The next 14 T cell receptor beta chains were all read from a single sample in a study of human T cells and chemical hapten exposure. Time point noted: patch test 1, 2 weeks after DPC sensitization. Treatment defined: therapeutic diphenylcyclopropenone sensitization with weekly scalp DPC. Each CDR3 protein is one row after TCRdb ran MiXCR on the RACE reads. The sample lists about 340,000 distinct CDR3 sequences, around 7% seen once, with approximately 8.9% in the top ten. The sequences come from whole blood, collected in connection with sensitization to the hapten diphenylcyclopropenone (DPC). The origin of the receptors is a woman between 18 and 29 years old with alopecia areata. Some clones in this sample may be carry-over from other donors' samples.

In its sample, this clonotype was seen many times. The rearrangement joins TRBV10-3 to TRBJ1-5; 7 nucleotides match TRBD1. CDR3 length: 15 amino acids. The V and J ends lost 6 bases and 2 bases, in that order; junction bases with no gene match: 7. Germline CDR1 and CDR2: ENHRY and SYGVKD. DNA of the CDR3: TGTGCCATCAGCCCCTTTGACAGGGGCAATCAGCCCCAGCATTTT. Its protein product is CAISPFDRGNQPQHF.

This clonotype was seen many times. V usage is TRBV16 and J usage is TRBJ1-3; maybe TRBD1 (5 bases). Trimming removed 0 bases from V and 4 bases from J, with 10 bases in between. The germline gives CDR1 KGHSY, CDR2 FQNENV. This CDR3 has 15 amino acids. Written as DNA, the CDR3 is TGTGCCAGCAGCCAATCGACAGCCAAGGGAAACACCATATATTTT. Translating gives CASSQSTAKGNTIYF.

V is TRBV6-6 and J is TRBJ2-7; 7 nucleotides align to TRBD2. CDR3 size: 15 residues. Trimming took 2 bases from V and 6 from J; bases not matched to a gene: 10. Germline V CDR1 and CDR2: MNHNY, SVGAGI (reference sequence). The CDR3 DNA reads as TGTGCCAGCAGTTACGCGGAGGGAGGGGTCGTCGAGCAGTACTTC. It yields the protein CASSYAEGGVVEQYF.

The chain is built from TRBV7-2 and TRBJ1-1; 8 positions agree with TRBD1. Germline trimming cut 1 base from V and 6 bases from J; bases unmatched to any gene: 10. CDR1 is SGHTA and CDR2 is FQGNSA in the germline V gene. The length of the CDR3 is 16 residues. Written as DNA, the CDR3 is TGTGCCAGCAGCTTAGTGCCAGGGGGCGTTAGGGCTGAAGCTTTCTTT. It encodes CASSLVPGGVRAEAFF.

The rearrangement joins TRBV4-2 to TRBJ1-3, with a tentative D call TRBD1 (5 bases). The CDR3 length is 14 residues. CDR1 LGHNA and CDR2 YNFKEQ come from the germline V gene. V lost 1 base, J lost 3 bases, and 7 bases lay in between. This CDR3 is CASSQGDGGNTIYF. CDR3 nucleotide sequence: TGTGCCAGCAGCCAAGGGGACGGTGGAAACACCATATATTTT.

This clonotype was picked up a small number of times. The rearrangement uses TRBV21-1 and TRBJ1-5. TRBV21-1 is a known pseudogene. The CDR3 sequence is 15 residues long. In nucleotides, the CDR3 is TGTGCCAGCAGCAAAGAGGAACGGATCAATCAACCCCAGCATTTT. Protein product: CASSKEERINQPQHF.

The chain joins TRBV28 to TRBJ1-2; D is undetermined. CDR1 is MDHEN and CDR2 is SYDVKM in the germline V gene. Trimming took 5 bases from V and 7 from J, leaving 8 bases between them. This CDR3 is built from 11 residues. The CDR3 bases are TGTGCCAGCAGTAGTCACTCTGGCTACACCTTC. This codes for CASSSHSGYTF.

The CDR3 bases are TGTGCCAGCAGAATGGCCCTGAATCAGCCCCAGCATTTT. Protein sequence: CASRMALNQPQHF. The chain recombines TRBV7-8 with TRBJ1-5; D is unresolved. Deletions cut 6 bases from V and 4 bases from J, with 10 bases between. This CDR3 has 13 amino acids. The V gene's germline CDR1 is SGHVS and CDR2 FQNEAQ.

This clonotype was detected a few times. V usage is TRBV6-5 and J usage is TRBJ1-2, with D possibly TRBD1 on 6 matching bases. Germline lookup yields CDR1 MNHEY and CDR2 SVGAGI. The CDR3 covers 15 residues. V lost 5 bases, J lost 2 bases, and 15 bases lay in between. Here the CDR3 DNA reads TGTGCCAGCAGTCGAGGGACACCAGAGAACTATGGCTACACCTTC. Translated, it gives CASSRGTPENYGYTF.

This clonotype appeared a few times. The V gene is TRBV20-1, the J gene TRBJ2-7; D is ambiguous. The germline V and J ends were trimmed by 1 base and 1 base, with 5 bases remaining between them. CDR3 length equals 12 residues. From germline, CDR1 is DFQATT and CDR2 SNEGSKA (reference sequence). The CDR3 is CSARVRSYEQYF. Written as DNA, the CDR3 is TGCAGTGCTAGAGTCCGATCCTACGAGCAGTACTTC.

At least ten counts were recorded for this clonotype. CDR3 in amino acids: CSVELWPSSTDTQYF. The CDR3 DNA reads as TGCAGCGTTGAATTGTGGCCTTCTAGCACAGATACGCAGTATTTT. This chain connects TRBV29-1 to TRBJ2-3, with D uncertain. Per germline, CDR1 SQVTM and CDR2 ANQGSEA. Trimming removed 2 bases from V and 0 bases from J, with 12 bases in between. This CDR3 region has 15 residues.

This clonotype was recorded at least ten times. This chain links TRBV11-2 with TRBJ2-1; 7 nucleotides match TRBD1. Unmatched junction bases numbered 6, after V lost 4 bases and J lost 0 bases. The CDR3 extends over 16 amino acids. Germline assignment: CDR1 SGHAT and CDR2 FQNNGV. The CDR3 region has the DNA TGTGCCAGCAGCTCACGGGACAGCAACTCCTACAATGAGCAGTTCTTC. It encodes CASSSRDSNSYNEQFF.

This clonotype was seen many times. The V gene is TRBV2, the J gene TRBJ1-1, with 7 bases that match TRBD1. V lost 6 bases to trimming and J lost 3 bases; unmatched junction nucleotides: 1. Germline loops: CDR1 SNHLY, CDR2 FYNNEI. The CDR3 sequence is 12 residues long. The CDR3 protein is CASRQGHTEAFF. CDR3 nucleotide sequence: TGTGCCAGCAGACAGGGGCACACTGAAGCTTTCTTT.

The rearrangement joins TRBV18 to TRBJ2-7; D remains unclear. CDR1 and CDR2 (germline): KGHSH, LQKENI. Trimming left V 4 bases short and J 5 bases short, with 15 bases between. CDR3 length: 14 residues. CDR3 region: CASSRKWSTDEQYF. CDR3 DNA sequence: TGTGCCAGCTCACGAAAATGGTCCACGGACGAGCAGTACTTC. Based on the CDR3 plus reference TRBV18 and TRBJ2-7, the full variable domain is NAGVMQNPRHLVRRRGQEARLRCSPMKGHSHVYWYRQLPEEGLKFMVYLQKENIIDESGMPKERFSAEFPKEGPSILRIQQVVRGDSAAYFCASSRKWSTDEQYFGPGTRLTVT.